The present T cell receptor beta chain was sequenced within a study of tumor-infiltrating lymphocytes in primary liver carcinoma (dated 2017 in TCRdb). With regard to the full study: Roughly 5 patients with histopathologically diagnosed primary liver carcinoma underwent surgical resection in China between 2015 and March 2016. The five patients, three men and two women aged 30 to 69 years, had hepatocellular carcinoma (four) or combined HCC and intrahepatic cholangiocarcinoma (one). Tumors of the five patients were stage T1-T3 N0M0 with maximum diameters of roughly 4 to 11 cm. Each sample produced roughly 3.5 to 7.5 million productive TCRbeta reads, and read depth showed no significant difference between tissue types. For each liver tumor, the study sampled five regions along with adjacent normal tissue and blood, and applied TCRbeta repertoire sequencing, expression microarrays and whole-exome sequencing. TCRbeta repertoire sequencing covered roughly 35 specimens from 5 patients: about 25 tumor regions, 5 adjacent noncancerous liver tissues and 5 peripheral blood samples. Repertoires from technical replicates were highly reproducible, with mean shared-clone rates roughly 0.87 and correlation coefficients above 0.95. What the authors observed across the whole study: With just a few patients in the study, the authors point out that the findings should be validated in a larger study. Comparison of CD4+ and CD8+ T cell repertoires was precluded by the use of bulk unsorted samples. Consistent with antigen-driven expansion, pairs of tumor regions showed higher repertoire overlap (mean roughly 36%) than either tumor-adjacent pairs (around 17%) or tumor-blood pairs (about 15%). Only the TCR beta chain was sequenced, so true repertoire diversity is likely underestimated because unpaired alpha chains were not captured. The top 250 clones made up a significantly larger repertoire fraction in tumors than in blood (p = 0.039).

Blood RNA was extracted from unsorted whole blood using TRIzol reagent, and germline DNA was obtained with the DNeasy Blood & Tissue kit. At the time of sampling, the patients had chronic HBV infection and had not received any treatment. About 4 milliliters of peripheral blood were collected into K2EDTA tubes before surgery. This clonotype was seen at least ten times. Its specific antigen is unknown. Base qualities are not at hand, and no much larger clone is one base apart. Using a constant-region primer and ProtoScript II reverse transcriptase, TCRbeta-specific cDNA was reverse-transcribed from about 540 ng total RNA. Construction of the TCRbeta libraries relied on three nested rounds of multiplex PCR, following a slightly modified ARM-PCR procedure. Sample barcodes and Illumina adapters were attached in a final 25-cycle PCR using Deep VentR polymerase. Amplicons of 200-500 bp were gel-purified with a QIAquick gel extraction kit before sequencing. The TCRbeta amplicons were sequenced with 250-bp paired-end reads on an Illumina HiSeq 2500. Per the source publication's procedure: Trimmomatic v0.33 was used to quality-trim the reads, and FLASH v1.2.11 was used to merge paired reads so that full CDR3 sequences could be recovered. MiGEC v1.2.1b assigned V, D and J germline segments to the rearranged TCRbeta sequences. Clonotype statistics and Shannon-Wiener diversity indices were calculated with VDJtools v1.0.0. To reduce sampling bias, subsequent analyses other than the diversity analysis used only the 250 most abundant clonotypes in each sample. Using fastp trimming at Q25 and MiXCR clonotype assembly, TCRdb reanalyzed the public sequencing data and kept in-frame beta chains. Identical CDR3 protein sequences are pooled into one entry, listed with their most common genes and DNA. The V and J calls, along with clone size, are taken from TCRdb and not from the paper's own processing. The sample table contains a few hundred thousand distinct CDR3 sequences; only one count was recorded for 45% to 70% of them. The top ten constitute about a sixth of the sample.

The sequenced sample consisted of peripheral blood. The sequence was collected from a woman aged 25 to 39 with primary liver carcinoma and hepatitis B virus infection.

CDR3 loop: CASSYGLQGVRYTF. Here is the DNA: TGTGCCAGCAGTTATGGCCTACAGGGCGTCCGCTACACCTTC. The rearranged chain carries TRBV6-5 and TRBJ1-2, and possibly TRBD1, on 6 matching bases. CDR1 MNHEY and CDR2 SVGAGI are derived from the germline V gene. Its CDR3 holds 14 amino acids, cysteine through phenylalanine. The retained sequence is limited to the CDR3, 42 bases, with the frame set at the first base. Deletion took 3 bases off V and 9 bases off J, with a span of 17 bases between the germline ends.